These 25 T cell receptor beta chains came from one sample sequenced in a study of T-cell reconstitution after alpha-beta-depleted transplantation in children listed by TCRdb under 2016. The library was prepared using PCR. TCRdb shows the sequencer as Illumina HiSeq 2500. TCR libraries were prepared with molecular barcoding, using unique molecular identifiers to normalize TCRbeta repertoire quantification. The public reads were reanalyzed by TCRdb: fastp trimming at Q25, MiXCR alignment, in-frame beta chains only. CDR3 protein sequences are deduplicated, and each keeps its most common genes and DNA. In all, the sample holds some 70,000 distinct CDR3 sequences, and roughly 4.4% of those were seen once. The ten top clones hold approximately 17% of the sample. According to the study, the label for this sample's treatment or condition signals: allogeneic hematopoietic cell transplantation with graft depleted of TCRalphabeta T cells and CD19 B cells.

The specimen was PBMCs, mostly from graft donor cells, collected 180 days after TCRalphabeta/CD19-depleted stem cell transplant. These receptors were obtained from a boy under three years old who had a stem cell transplant for acute myeloid leukemia, so the T cells may come from the graft donor.

This clonotype was seen ten or more times. The V and J genes are TRBV19 and TRBJ2-3; TRBD1 or TRBD2 may be the D gene (5 bases each). Per the germline V gene, CDR1 is LNHDA and CDR2 is SQIVND (reference sequence). This CDR3 comprises 15 residues. V was trimmed by 5 bases and J by 3 bases, leaving 15 bases between them. The CDR3 protein is CASSWAGRETDTQYF. The DNA of the CDR3 is TGTGCCAGTAGTTGGGCAGGGAGAGAGACAGATACGCAGTATTTT.

This clonotype was seen repeatedly, ten times or more. This sequence joins TRBV20-1 and TRBJ1-4; D ambiguous. Per germline, CDR1 DFQATT and CDR2 SNEGSKA (reference sequence). This CDR3 has 13 residues. V lost 3 bases and J lost 2, with 7 bases in between. CDR3 residues: CSASRKTNEKLFF. In nucleotides, the CDR3 is TGCAGTGCTAGTCGGAAGACTAATGAAAAACTGTTTTTT.

This clonotype occurred many times. V and J are TRBV7-2 and TRBJ2-5; 12 bases align to TRBD2. Germline V gene lookup returns CDR1 SGHTA and CDR2 FQGNSA. With 3 bases clipped from V and 5 bases from J, the junction kept 4 bases outside the gene matches. The CDR3 totals 15 residues. This chain's CDR3 is CASSFSGLAGETQYF. The DNA of the CDR3 is TGTGCCAGCAGCTTCTCCGGACTAGCGGGGGAGACCCAGTACTTC.

This clonotype showed up many times. The chain employs TRBV5-5 and TRBJ1-1; D unresolved. In germline, CDR1 is SGHKS, CDR2 YYEKEE (reference sequence). This CDR3 has 15 amino acids. Trimming shortened V by 2 bases and J by 0 bases, and 11 bases separated the two germline ends. CDR3: CASSFAGPMNTEAFF. The CDR3, as DNA: TGTGCCAGCAGCTTTGCGGGCCCCATGAACACTGAAGCTTTCTTT.

This clonotype was picked up many times. CDR3 coding DNA: TGTGCCAGCAGTTTATCAGGGGGGGCGGTGAACACTGAAGCTTTCTTT. It encodes CASSLSGGAVNTEAFF. J is TRBJ1-1 and V is TRBV27; D might be TRBD1 (6 bases). V lost 0 bases to trimming and J lost 0 bases, with 11 bases between them. The germline V gene has CDR1 MNHEY and CDR2 SMNVEV (reference sequence). CDR3 length equals 16 residues.

This clonotype was counted at least ten times. The chain joins TRBV3-1 to TRBJ2-2; 7 bases fit TRBD1. Germline CDR1 is LGHDT and CDR2 is YNNKEL (reference sequence). This CDR3 is built from 20 residues. The V gene end was trimmed by 0 bases and the J gene end by 2 bases; junction bases not matched to a gene: 15. CDR3 sequence: CASSQDIILPGQPNTGELFF. CDR3 DNA sequence: TGTGCCAGCAGCCAAGACATCATCCTCCCGGGACAGCCAAACACCGGGGAGCTGTTTTTT.

The chain has TRBV7-2 and TRBJ2-7, with TRBD1 identical over 7 bases. This CDR3 spans 13 amino acids. Trimming took 9 bases from V and 1 from J; bases not matched to a gene: 6. In germline, CDR1 is SGHTA, CDR2 FQGNSA. CDR3 residues: CASSLDRSYEQYF. CDR3 DNA: TGTGCCAGTTCTTTGGACAGGTCCTACGAGCAGTACTTC. Full variable domain (remainder filled in from reference TRBV7-2 and TRBJ2-7): GAGVSQSPSNKVTEKGKDVELRCDPISGHTALYWYRQSLGQGLEFLIYFQGNSAPDKSGLPSDRFSAERTGGSVSTLTIQRTQQEDSAVYLCASSLDRSYEQYFGPGTRLTVT.

At least ten counts were recorded for this clonotype. The chain uses TRBV20-1 and TRBJ2-5, with TRBD1 matching 8 bases. The germline CDR1 and CDR2 sequences are DFQATT and SNEGSKA (reference sequence). This CDR3 has 15 amino acids. J gave up 0 bases and V 6 bases, and 9 bases lay outside the gene matches. CDR3 in amino acids: CSAPRTGLNQETQYF. The DNA for the CDR3 is TGCAGTGCGCCTAGGACAGGGTTAAACCAAGAGACCCAGTACTTC.

This clonotype was observed at least ten times. V is TRBV12-3 or TRBV12-4 and J is TRBJ2-1, with a weak D call TRBD2 (5 bases). With 6 bases removed from V and 9 bases from J, the gap between germline ends came to 12 bases. CDR3 size: 12 residues. The CDR3 here is CASSPLAAEQFF. The CDR3 DNA reads TGTGCCAGCAGCCCCCTAGCAGCTGAGCAGTTCTTC.

The chain couples TRBV28 to TRBJ2-7, with 8 bases lining up with TRBD1. J was trimmed by 0 bases and V by 8 bases; bases with no gene match: 9. Per the germline V gene, CDR1 is MDHEN and CDR2 is SYDVKM. The CDR3 is 15 amino acids. CDR3 residues: CASADRGPNSYEQYV. In nucleotides, the CDR3 is TGTGCCAGCGCCGACAGGGGCCCCAACTCCTACGAGCAGTACGTC.

This clonotype has ten or more counts. This chain joins TRBV4-3 and TRBJ2-3; TRBD1 aligns across 8 bases. Germline assignment: CDR1 LGHNA and CDR2 YSLEER. With V trimmed by 1 base and J by 5 bases, 2 bases remained unmatched. This CDR3 spans 14 amino acids. In DNA, the CDR3 is TGCGCCAGCAGCCAAGCGGGGACAGGAGATACGCAGTATTTT. Its translation: CASSQAGTGDTQYF.

This clonotype occurred many times. V usage is TRBV27 and J usage is TRBJ1-2; the D gene is possibly TRBD1 (6 bases). The germline V gene has CDR1 MNHEY and CDR2 SMNVEV (reference sequence). The V end lost 4 bases, the J end lost 6 bases, and 15 bases lay between the germline ends. This CDR3 has 14 residues. Here the CDR3 DNA reads TGTGCCAGCAGTTCCGCAGGGGTCGGGGATGGCTACACCTTC. Translating it yields CASSSAGVGDGYTF.

This clonotype was recorded at least ten times. This chain uses TRBV7-9 with TRBJ2-5, with D uncertain. Germline CDR1 is SEHNR and CDR2 is FQNEAQ (reference sequence). CDR3 size: 13 residues. The V gene lost 1 base and the J gene lost 3 bases, with 6 bases spanning the gap. CDR3 residues: CASSLDLKETQYF. The CDR3 DNA follows: TGTGCCAGCAGCTTAGATTTAAAAGAGACCCAGTACTTC.

This chain connects TRBV7-6 to TRBJ2-3, with D possibly being TRBD1 (6 bases). The CDR3 length is 15 residues. CDR1 is SGHVS, CDR2 FNYEAQ, per germline. The germline V and J ends were trimmed by 4 bases and 11 bases, with 22 bases remaining between them. The CDR3 region is CASSSAGPGRGGQYF. In DNA form, the CDR3 reads TGTGCCAGCAGCTCGGCCGGGCCTGGGAGAGGGGGGCAGTATTTT.

There are many counts of this clonotype. The J gene is TRBJ1-3, the V gene TRBV5-1, with a weak D call TRBD1 (6 bases). CDR1 and CDR2 from the germline V gene are SGHRS and YFSETQ. This CDR3 has 17 residues. The V and J ends lost 0 bases and 0 bases respectively, with 13 bases between them. The CDR3 coding sequence is TGCGCCAGCAGCTTGGGCGGACAGCATCTCTCTGGAAACACCATATATTTT. Residues: CASSLGGQHLSGNTIYF.

This clonotype appeared many times. The rearrangement uses TRBV18 and TRBJ1-3; 7 bases agree with TRBD1. The V gene end was trimmed by 2 bases and the J gene end by 2 bases; junction bases not matched to a gene: 3. CDR3 length: 15 residues. Germline CDR1 is KGHSH and CDR2 is LQKENI. The CDR3 region is CASSPRTGPGNTIYF. CDR3 coding DNA: TGTGCCAGCTCACCAAGGACAGGACCTGGAAACACCATATATTTT.

This clonotype was observed at least ten times. V gene TRBV20-1 combines with J gene TRBJ1-2; 8 bases map to TRBD1. CDR3 length: 20 amino acids. Unmatched junction bases numbered 26, after V lost 0 bases and J lost 8 bases. Germline V lookup: CDR1 DFQATT, CDR2 SNEGSKA (reference sequence). The CDR3 DNA reads TGCAGTGCTAGAGATCCCCGCCTGACAGGGATCGCAGGGGGCTTTCGAGGCTACACCTTC. The encoded protein is CSARDPRLTGIAGGFRGYTF.

This clonotype was detected ten times or more. This CDR3 is CAWSVWGIGKLSYEQYF. The DNA of the CDR3 is TGTGCCTGGAGTGTATGGGGTATAGGAAAACTTTCCTACGAGCAGTACTTC. This sequence joins TRBV30 and TRBJ2-7; D is undetermined. The CDR3 covers 17 residues. CDR1 is GTSNPN, CDR2 SVGIG, per germline (reference sequence). V was clipped by 0 bases and J by 1 base, with 19 bases between them.

This clonotype was recorded at least ten times. The chain uses TRBV19 and TRBJ2-1; TRBD2 matches at 7 bases. With V trimmed by 6 bases and J by 0 bases, 8 bases remained unmatched. The CDR3 sequence is 16 residues long. CDR1 and CDR2 from the germline V gene are LNHDA and SQIVND (reference sequence). The CDR3 sequence: CASRLLGGSSYNEQFF. The CDR3 nucleotides read TGTGCCAGTAGGCTCCTCGGGGGGAGCTCCTACAATGAGCAGTTCTTC.

This clonotype was counted ten times or more. This chain uses TRBV20-1 with TRBJ1-5; D might be TRBD1 (6 bases). The CDR3 covers 13 residues. The germline CDR1 and CDR2 sequences are DFQATT and SNEGSKA (reference sequence). The ends were cut back, 2 bases at V and 7 bases at J, with 12 bases in the middle. The CDR3 sequence is CSARTGMMQPQHF. The CDR3 DNA reads as TGCAGTGCTAGAACAGGGATGATGCAGCCCCAGCATTTT.

About this clonotype itself: This clone may be a read error of a much larger clone one base away. This chain connects TRBV2 to TRBJ2-1; no firm D call. Germline V gene lookup returns CDR1 SNHLY and CDR2 FYNNEI. The CDR3 is 14 amino acids. The V end lost 11 bases, the J end lost 3 bases, and 17 bases lay between the germline ends. CDR3 residues: CAAHQLVCYNEQFF. The CDR3 region has the DNA TGTGCCGCCCACCAGTTGGTCTGCTACAATGAGCAGTTCTTC.

This clonotype was observed many times. The chain links TRBV12-3 or TRBV12-4 to TRBJ2-7; D may match TRBD1 or TRBD2 (5 bases each). The CDR3 covers 13 residues. The V end was cut by 6 bases, the J end by 0 bases, with 9 bases between. The CDR3 loop is CASRGPSSYEQYV. CDR3 coding DNA: TGTGCCAGCAGGGGACCTAGCTCCTACGAGCAGTACGTC.

In this sample, this clonotype turned up a few times. Since a much larger clone is just one base distant, this may be a read error. The chain employs TRBV20-1 and TRBJ2-2; D is ambiguous. This CDR3 has 13 amino acids. The V end was cut by 6 bases, the J end by 7 bases, with 15 bases between. Germline V gene sequence: CDR1 DFQATT, CDR2 SNEGSKA (reference sequence). The CDR3: CSAAAPTRGELFF. The CDR3 DNA reads TGCAGTGCGGCGGCCCCTACGCGCGGGGAGCTGTTTTTT.

This clonotype showed up just a few times. A much larger clone sits a single nucleotide away, making a read error possible. The rearrangement joins TRBV20-1 to TRBJ2-7; D not resolved. The V gene lost 2 bases and the J gene lost 1 base, with 3 bases spanning the gap. The germline gives CDR1 DFQATT, CDR2 SNEGSKA (reference sequence). There are 11 residues in the CDR3. For the CDR3, the DNA is TGCAGTGCTAGAACGTCCTACGAGCAGTACGTC. This encodes CSARTSYEQYV.

This clonotype has a count of ten or more. The V gene is TRBV4-3, the J gene TRBJ2-5; 7 bases fit TRBD1. Germline values: CDR1 LGHNA, CDR2 YSLEER. This CDR3 has 15 amino acids. The V gene end was trimmed by 0 bases and the J gene end by 5 bases; junction bases not matched to a gene: 6. The CDR3 protein is CASSQERDSRETQYF. The DNA of the CDR3 is TGCGCCAGCAGCCAAGAAAGGGACAGTAGGGAGACCCAGTACTTC.